This TCR beta chain is drawn from a study of a mutant IDH1 vaccine in newly diagnosed glioma. The time point: week 11, during vaccination. Topical imiquimod was applied with each vaccine dose, which held 300 ug of mutant IDH1 20-mer peptide. Newly diagnosed WHO grade 3 or 4 IDH1-mutant, ATRX-lost astrocytomas were identified in the donors. A word on this clone: What it binds is not known.

The assay was immunoSEQ multiplex PCR, and TCRdb's table has in-frame clones only and misses some. Of roughly 60,000 clones in the sample, roughly 80% were seen once. CDR1 is GTSNPN, CDR2 SVGIG, per germline (reference sequence). The CDR3 has 14 amino acids. Trimming took off 7 bases at V and 6 bases at J, with 18 bases between the two ends. General study points: Variations in leading peripheral T cell clonotypes appeared to have no connection with pseudoprogression. The occurrence of vaccine-induced immune responses was seen in over 85% of patients.

The source is a man aged 30 to 45 with glioma. Sequenced material: PBMCs, taken from a glioma patient whose treatment included an IDH1 peptide vaccine. The chain employs TRBV30 and TRBJ2-2; maybe TRBD2 (5 bases). The CDR3 is CAYSREGGPGELFF. CDR3 sequence (DNA): TGTGCCTACAGCCGGGAAGGTGGTCCCGGGGAGCTGTTTTTT.